This T cell receptor (beta chain) was recovered during a study of OX40 agonist ivuxolimab in advanced cancers. Study as a whole: A diagnosis of hepatocellular carcinoma, melanoma, renal cell or head and neck cancer was present in dose-escalation patients.

In its sample, this clone was seen once. TCRdb's table, derived via immunoSEQ multiplex PCR, lists solely in-frame clones and lacks some. The sample includes about 19,000 clones, roughly 70% of them seen just once. Trimming at V came to 6 bases and at J to 2 bases, leaving 4 bases not matched to a gene. The CDR3 has 13 residues. Looked up from germline, CDR1 is MDHEN and CDR2 is SYDVKM. This TCR was recovered from an adult with an advanced solid tumor such as melanoma, head and neck, liver or kidney cancer. Sample: CD4+ or CD8+ T cells sorted from blood, taken in a trial of the OX40 agonist ivuxolimab. The chain combines TRBV28 with TRBJ2-7, with TRBD1 matching 7 bases. This CDR3 reads CASSRDRAYEQYF. DNA for the CDR3: TGTGCCAGCAGCCGGGACAGAGCCTACGAGCAGTACTTC.